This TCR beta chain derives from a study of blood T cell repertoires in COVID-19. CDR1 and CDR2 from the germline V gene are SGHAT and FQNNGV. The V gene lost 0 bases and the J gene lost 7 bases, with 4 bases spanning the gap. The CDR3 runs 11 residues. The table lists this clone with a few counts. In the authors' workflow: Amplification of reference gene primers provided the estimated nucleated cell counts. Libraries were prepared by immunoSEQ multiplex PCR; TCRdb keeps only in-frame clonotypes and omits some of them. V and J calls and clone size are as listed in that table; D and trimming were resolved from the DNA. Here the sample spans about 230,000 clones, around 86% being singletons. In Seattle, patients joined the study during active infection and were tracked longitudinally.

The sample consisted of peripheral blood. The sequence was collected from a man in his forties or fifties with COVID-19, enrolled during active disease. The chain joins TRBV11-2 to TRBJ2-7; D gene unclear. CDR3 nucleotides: TGTGCCAGCAGCTTAGAATATGAGCAGTACTTC. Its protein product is CASSLEYEQYF.